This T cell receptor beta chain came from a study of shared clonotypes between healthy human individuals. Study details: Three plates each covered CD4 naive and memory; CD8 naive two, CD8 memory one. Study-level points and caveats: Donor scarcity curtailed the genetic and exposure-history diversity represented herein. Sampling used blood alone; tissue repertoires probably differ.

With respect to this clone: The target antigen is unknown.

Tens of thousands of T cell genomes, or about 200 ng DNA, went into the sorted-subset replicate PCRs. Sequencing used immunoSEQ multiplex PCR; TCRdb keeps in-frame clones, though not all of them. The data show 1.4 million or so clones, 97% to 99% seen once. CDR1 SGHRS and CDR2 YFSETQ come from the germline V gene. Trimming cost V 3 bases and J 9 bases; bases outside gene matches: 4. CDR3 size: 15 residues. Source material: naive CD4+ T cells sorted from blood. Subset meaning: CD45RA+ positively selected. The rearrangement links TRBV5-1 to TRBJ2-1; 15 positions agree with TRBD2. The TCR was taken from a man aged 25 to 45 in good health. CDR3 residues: CASSWGLAGGSEQFF. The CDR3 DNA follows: TGCGCCAGCAGCTGGGGACTAGCGGGAGGTAGTGAGCAGTTCTTC.